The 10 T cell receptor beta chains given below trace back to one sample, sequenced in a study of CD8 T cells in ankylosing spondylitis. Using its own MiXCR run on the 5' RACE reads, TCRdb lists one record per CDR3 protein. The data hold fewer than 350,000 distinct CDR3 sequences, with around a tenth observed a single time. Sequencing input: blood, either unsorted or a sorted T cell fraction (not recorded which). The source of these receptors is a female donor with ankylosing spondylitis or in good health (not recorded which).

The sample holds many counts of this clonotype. In nucleotides, the CDR3 is TGTGCCAGCAGTCTCATTCGTTCTGATACGCAGTATTTT. Its protein product is CASSLIRSDTQYF. The chain carries TRBV28 and TRBJ2-3; no reliable D call. The CDR3 is made up of 13 amino acids. CDR1 is MDHEN and CDR2 is SYDVKM in the germline V gene. Trimming cost V 5 bases and J 6 bases, with 12 bases left between them.

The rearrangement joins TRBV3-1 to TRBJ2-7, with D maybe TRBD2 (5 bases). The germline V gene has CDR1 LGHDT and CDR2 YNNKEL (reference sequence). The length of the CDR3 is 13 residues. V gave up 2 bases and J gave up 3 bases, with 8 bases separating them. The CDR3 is CASSQRGIYEQYF. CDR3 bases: TGTGCCAGCAGCCAACGGGGTATCTACGAGCAGTACTTC.

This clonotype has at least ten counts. The CDR3 sequence: CASSFSSATGELFF. DNA of the CDR3: TGTGCCAGCAGCTTTTCCTCCGCCACCGGGGAGCTGTTTTTT. The rearrangement links TRBV5-6 to TRBJ2-2; D uncertain. Deletions cut 2 bases from V and 4 bases from J, with 9 bases between. The CDR3 runs 14 residues. The germline CDR1 and CDR2 sequences are SGHDT and YYEEEE. The entire variable domain, with the rest obtained from reference TRBV5-6 and TRBJ2-2, is as follows: DAGVTQSPTHLIKTRGQQVTLRCSPKSGHDTVSWYQQALGQGPQFIFQYYEEEERQRGNFPDRFSGHQFPNYSSELNVNALLLGDSALYLCASSFSSATGELFFGEGSRLTVL.

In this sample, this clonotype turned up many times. DNA of the CDR3: TGTGCCAGCTCACCAATGTTGGGACAGAACTACGGTGAGCAGTTCTTC. This sequence encodes CASSPMLGQNYGEQFF. The chain links TRBV18 to TRBJ2-1, with 7 bases that match TRBD1. Germline CDR1 is KGHSH and CDR2 is LQKENI. The CDR3 is 16 amino acids. V trimming: 2 bases; J trimming: 9 bases; junction bases outside the gene matches: 13.

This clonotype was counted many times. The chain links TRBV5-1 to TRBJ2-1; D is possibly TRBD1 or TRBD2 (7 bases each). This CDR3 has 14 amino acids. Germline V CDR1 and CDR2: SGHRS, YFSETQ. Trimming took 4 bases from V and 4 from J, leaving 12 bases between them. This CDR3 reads CASSDQGGYNEQFF. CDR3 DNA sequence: TGCGCCAGCAGCGATCAGGGGGGGTACAATGAGCAGTTCTTC.

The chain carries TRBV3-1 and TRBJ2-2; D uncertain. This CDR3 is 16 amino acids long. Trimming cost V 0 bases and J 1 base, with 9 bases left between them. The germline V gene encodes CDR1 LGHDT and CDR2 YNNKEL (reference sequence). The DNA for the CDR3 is TGTGCCAGCAGCCAAGATGGTCAGATGAACACCGGGGAGCTGTTTTTT. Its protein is CASSQDGQMNTGELFF.

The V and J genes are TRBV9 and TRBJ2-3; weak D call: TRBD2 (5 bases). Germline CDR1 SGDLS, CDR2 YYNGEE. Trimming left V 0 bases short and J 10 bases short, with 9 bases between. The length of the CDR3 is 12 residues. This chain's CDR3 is CASSVDEGAQYF. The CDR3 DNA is TGTGCCAGCAGCGTAGATGAGGGAGCGCAGTATTTT.

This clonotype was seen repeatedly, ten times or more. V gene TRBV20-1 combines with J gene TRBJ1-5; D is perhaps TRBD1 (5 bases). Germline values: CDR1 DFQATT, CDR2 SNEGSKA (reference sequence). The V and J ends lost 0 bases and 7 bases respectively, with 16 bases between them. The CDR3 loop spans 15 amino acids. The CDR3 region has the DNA TGCAGTGCTAGAGATGCAGGGCAGATTTGGCAGCCCCAGCATTTT. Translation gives CSARDAGQIWQPQHF.

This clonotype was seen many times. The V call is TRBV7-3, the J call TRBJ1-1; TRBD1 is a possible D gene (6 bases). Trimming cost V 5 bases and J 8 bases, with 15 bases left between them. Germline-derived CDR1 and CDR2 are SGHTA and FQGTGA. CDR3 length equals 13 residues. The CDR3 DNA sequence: TGTGCCAGCAGCCTCTCGGCCGGGACAGAAGCTTTCTTT. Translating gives CASSLSAGTEAFF.

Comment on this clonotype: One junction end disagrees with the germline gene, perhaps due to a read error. The CDR3 DNA reads TGCTGTGCTCATTCAAGGGCTCAAAGGGGAGAGACCCAGTACTTC. Amino acids: CCAHSRAQRGETQYF. The V and J genes are TRBV20-1 and TRBJ2-5; maybe TRBD1 (5 bases). Germline CDR1 reads DFQATT; CDR2 reads SNEGSKA (reference sequence). The CDR3 runs 15 residues.